This T cell receptor beta chain was profiled in a study of molecular identifiers for immune sequencing clone quantification. Each library that profiled naive CD8 cells came from roughly 20,000 to 1,000,000 sorted cells with 10%, 30% or 50% RNA. TCRdb fed the PCR reads into MiXCR, producing one record per CDR3 protein. The sample contains 490,000 or so distinct CDR3 sequences, less than 30% of which appear only once. V was clipped by 5 bases and J by 0 bases, with 10 bases between them. This CDR3 spans 13 amino acids. Germline lookup yields CDR1 GTSNPN and CDR2 SVGIG (reference sequence). This TCR was recovered from a human donor in good health. Some libraries in this study had Jurkat cell RNA spiked in. Sequencing input: naive CD8+ T cells from blood, with Jurkat cell RNA spiked in. Subset in this sample: FACS-sorted CD8+CD4-CCR7+CD45RA+ naive T cells. The V gene is TRBV30, the J gene TRBJ1-1; D gene uncertain. The CDR3 DNA sequence: TGTGCCTGGGGTAGAGTAGTGAACACTGAAGCTTTCTTT. It yields the protein CAWGRVVNTEAFF. Filled out from reference TRBV30 and TRBJ1-1, the complete variable domain reads SQTIHQWPATLVQPVGSPLSLECTVEGTSNPNLYWYRQAAGRGLQLLFYSVGIGQISSEVPQNLSASRPQDRQFILSSKKLLLSDSGFYLCAWGRVVNTEAFFGQGTRLTVV.